The sequence of this TCR beta chain was determined in a study of shared clonotypes between healthy human individuals. Study-level points and caveats: What naive subsets generally showed was a larger estimated richness than memory subsets showed. An anticipated effect of sequencing depth on clonotype sharing among donors was recognized. Tissue TCR repertoires likely differ from these blood-only repertoires.

Positively selected for CCR7, the CD45RO-negative cells used as naive CD8 cells excluded terminally differentiated effector memory CD45RA+ cells. The CDR3 spans 13 residues. Germline CDR1 reads SEHNR; CDR2 reads FQNEAQ (reference sequence). The V and J ends lost 5 bases and 6 bases, in that order; junction bases with no gene match: 3. Assay used: immunoSEQ multiplex PCR; TCRdb lists only in-frame clones, some missing. The profile shows about 2.1 million clones, about 92% of them singletons. A note on this clone: Its antigen is not known.

The sample was naive CD8+ T cells from PBMCs. This TCR came from a man younger than 35 in good health. Some clones in this sample may be carry-over from other donors' samples. The rearrangement joins TRBV7-9 to TRBJ1-2; 10 bases align to TRBD1. The chain's CDR3 is CASSPDRGHGYTF. In nucleotides, the CDR3 is TGTGCCAGCAGCCCCGACAGGGGGCATGGCTACACCTTC.